The clone carrying this T cell receptor beta chain was detected many times. Its matching antigen is unknown. Volunteers at a blood bank in Maryland, USA, were the healthy controls. A 10-nucleotide random UMI tagged transcripts in template-switch 5'RACE cDNA synthesis. Each sequencing run yielded over 190 million TCR-beta sequences from 15-18 subjects. In TCRdb, the 5' RACE reads were re-called with MiXCR into one record per CDR3 protein. The data contain tens of thousands of distinct CDR3 sequences, about 15% of them singletons. The entry originates in a study of neurological immune-mediated disorders. General study points: There were no CDR3 amino acid sequences shared by expanded clones across subjects, a result suggesting private repertoires in all groups.

Trimming shortened V by 3 bases and J by 4 bases, and 10 bases separated the two germline ends. The germline V gene has CDR1 SGDLS and CDR2 YYNGEE. The CDR3 is 13 amino acids. The sequenced material came from PBMCs. The V and J genes are TRBV9 and TRBJ1-1; weak D call: TRBD1 (5 bases). This sequence was found in a woman between 35 and 50 years old in good health. The CDR3 reads CASSAGGFTEAFF. The CDR3 DNA sequence: TGTGCCAGCAGCGCGGGGGGTTTCACTGAAGCTTTCTTT.